The entry that follows covers one T cell receptor (beta chain) sequence. Its target antigen remains unknown. Nothing much larger sits one base from this clone, and base qualities are not available. Receptors were amplified or captured by the immunoSEQ multiplex PCR assay. TCR beta CDR3 sequencing was performed on DNA from the cultured, isolated CD4+ T cells. Turning to the authors' computational methods: Non-productive TCR sequences were removed and reads were trimmed to the CDR3 region, keeping CDR3s of at least 7 amino acids. The MANAFEST web app was used to identify antigen-specific clonotypes by comparing expansion in peptide wells with expansion in reference cultures. To count as positive, a clone had to show expansion at FDR<0.05 compared with the reference and with all other wells, an odds ratio above 5, and a frequency above 0.1% in two replicate wells. A clonotype was called cross-reactive if it was significantly expanded both in SARS-CoV-2 spike wells and in at least one common cold coronavirus spike condition. CDR3 similarity was assessed by Levenshtein distance using the stringdist R package, and unrooted trees were constructed with ape in R 3.6.1. Imported from immuneACCESS, the table was reduced by TCRdb to in-frame sequences with V and J called. These copies leave out some clones; in studies compared against another copy, an unresolved V gene accounts for under half, and the cause of the remainder is not known. That table furnishes V, J and clone size, whereas the DNA furnished D and trimming. In all, the sample holds 30,000 or so clones, and about 70% of those were seen once. The top ten hold about a tenth of the sample.

This entry belongs to a study of vaccination effects on CD4 cells after COVID-19 (dated by TCRdb to between 2020 and 2023). With regard to the full study: Across the study, the median time from the second dose to post-vaccine sampling was 72 days (range 14 to 241). A total of nine to ten COVID-19 convalescent patients and a handful of SARS-CoV-2-naive healthy vaccine recipients were included in the full study. Cultures from other donors in the study were sequenced using the Oncomine TCR Beta short-read assay on an Illumina iSeq 100. SARS-CoV-2 spike-specific CD4+ TCR repertoires were compared before and after mRNA vaccination in COVID-19 convalescent patients and in infection-naive vaccine recipients.

The V and J ends are trimmed by 0 bases and 6 bases, leaving 13 bases between them. The germline V gene (reference sequence) provides CDR1 SGHNT and CDR2 YYREEE. The CDR3 runs 14 residues from the cysteine to the phenylalanine. Only the CDR3 DNA is retained, 42 bases long and in frame from the first base. In the ViraFEST assay, PBMC were stimulated with viral peptide pools, and antigen-specific CD4+ T cell clonotypes were then identified by expansion using TCR sequencing. After about 10 days of culture, CD4+ T cells were isolated with the EasySep CD4+ T cell isolation kit. Each participant got two doses of an mRNA SARS-CoV-2 vaccine, either BNT162b2 or mRNA-1273. Healthy vaccine recipients had no prior SARS-CoV-2 infection, confirmed by negative nucleocapsid antibodies before and after vaccination. Each well held roughly 2.2 million PBMC cultured in IMDM containing around 5% human AB serum, 10 IU/ml IL-2 and gentamicin, along with around 9.1 ug/ml peptides. Half of the culture medium was replaced with fresh IL-2-containing medium on days 3 and 7. Unless noted otherwise, every peptide stimulation condition was grown in triplicate wells. Using Ficoll-Paque Plus gradient centrifugation, PBMC were separated from whole blood and then either used fresh or cryopreserved at -140C. The overlapping peptide pools covered the spike proteins of SARS-CoV-2 and of the common cold coronaviruses HCoV-NL63, HCoV-OC43 and HCoV-229E. The QIAamp micro DNA kit was used to extract genomic DNA from the cultured CD4+ T cells.

Results and caveats for the whole study, not just this receptor: Only a small number of convalescent patients were included, and no early post-infection timepoints were available, which limited the study. In healthy vaccine recipients, vaccine-induced clones were almost all SARS-CoV-2 mono-reactive, with only 1 of 255 cross-reactive with common cold coronaviruses. At late post-vaccination timepoints, both infection-induced and vaccine-induced clones showed marked clonal contraction, consistent with waning T cell responses.

The V and J segments used are TRBV5-4 and TRBJ2-7, with a weak D call of TRBD2 (6 bases match). Material: CD4+ T cells from PBMCs cultured with HCoV-NL63 spike peptides, obtained after COVID-19 vaccination. The cell subset or site label on this specimen signifies: HCoV-NL63 spike overlapping peptide pool stimulation. The sequence derives from a human donor who received a COVID-19 vaccine. CDR3 reads: CASSLESGAGEQYF. The bases are TGTGCCAGCAGCTTGGAATCGGGAGCGGGCGAGCAGTACTTC.